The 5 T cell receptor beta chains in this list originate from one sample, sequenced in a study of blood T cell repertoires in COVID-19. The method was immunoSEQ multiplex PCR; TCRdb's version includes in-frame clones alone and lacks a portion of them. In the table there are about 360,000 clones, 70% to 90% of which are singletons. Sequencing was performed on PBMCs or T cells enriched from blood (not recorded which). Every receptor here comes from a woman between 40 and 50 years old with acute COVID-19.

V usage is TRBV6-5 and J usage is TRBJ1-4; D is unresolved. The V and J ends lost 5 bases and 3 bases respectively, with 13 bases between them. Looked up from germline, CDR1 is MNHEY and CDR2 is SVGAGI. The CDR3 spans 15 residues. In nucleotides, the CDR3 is TGTGCCAGCAGTCGAGACCGGGATCCTAATGAAAAACTGTTTTTT. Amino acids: CASSRDRDPNEKLFF.

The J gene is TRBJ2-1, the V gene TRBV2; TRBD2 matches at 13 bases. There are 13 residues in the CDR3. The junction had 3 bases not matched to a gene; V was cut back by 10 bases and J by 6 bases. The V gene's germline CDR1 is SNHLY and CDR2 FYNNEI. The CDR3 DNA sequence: TGTGCCATAGGACTAGCGGGGGCCAATGAGCAGTTCTTC. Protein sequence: CAIGLAGANEQFF.

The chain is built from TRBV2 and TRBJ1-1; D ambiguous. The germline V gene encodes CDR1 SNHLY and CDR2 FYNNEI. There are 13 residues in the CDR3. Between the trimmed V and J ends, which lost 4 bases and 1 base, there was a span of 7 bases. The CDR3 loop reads CASSVQRNTEAFF. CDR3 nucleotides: TGTGCCAGCAGTGTACAAAGGAACACTGAAGCTTTCTTT.

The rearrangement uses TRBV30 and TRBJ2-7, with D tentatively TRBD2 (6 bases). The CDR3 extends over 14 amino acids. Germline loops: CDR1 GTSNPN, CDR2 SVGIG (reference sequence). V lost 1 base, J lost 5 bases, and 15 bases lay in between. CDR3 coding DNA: TGTGCCTGGAGTGAAGGCAGGGCGGGGAACGAGCAGTACTTC. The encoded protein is CAWSEGRAGNEQYF.

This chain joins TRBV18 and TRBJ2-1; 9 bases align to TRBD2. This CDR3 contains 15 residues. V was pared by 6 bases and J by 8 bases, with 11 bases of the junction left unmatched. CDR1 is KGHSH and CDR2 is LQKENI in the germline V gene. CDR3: CASSLGTSKSHEQFF. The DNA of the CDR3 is TGTGCCAGCTCGCTCGGGACTAGCAAGTCACATGAGCAGTTCTTC.